Listed below are T cell receptor beta chains from one sample, sequenced in a study of shared clonotypes between healthy human individuals. Profiling relied on immunoSEQ multiplex PCR, and the TCRdb table lists in-frame clones only, not all of them. The data contain 2.5 million or so clones, more than 90% of them singletons. What was sequenced was naive CD4+ T cells sorted from blood. The receptors shown here come from a young man in good health. The CDR3 runs from the conserved cysteine through the conserved F or W. The order of the fields is clone size, D gene, J gene, V gene, CDR3 DNA, CDR3 protein. The D gene is left open where the match is weak. The size field is filled for only some rows; it gives once, few, many or a size class.

>once|TRBD1|TRBJ2-7|TRBV5-4
TGTGCCAGCAGCCCCAGACAGGGGGCCTCTTTCTACGAGCAGTACTTC
CASSPRQGASFYEQYF
>NA|TRBD2|TRBJ2-3|TRBV27
TGTGCCAGCAGTCCCTGGACTAGCGGGAGTAGGGCAGATACGCAGTATTTT
CASSPWTSGSRADTQYF
>NA|TRBD2|TRBJ2-7|TRBV7-9
TGTGCCAGCAGCTTAGGAGAGAGCGGGGCCCTTTACGAGCAGTACTTC
CASSLGESGALYEQYF
>NA|NA|TRBJ1-2|TRBV30
TGTGCCTGGAGCGCAGGACAGAAACATGGCTACACCTTC
CAWSAGQKHGYTF
>NA|NA|TRBJ2-3|TRBV5-8
TGTGCCAGCAGCTTTTCGGGGGGCACAGATACGCAGTATTTT
CASSFSGGTDTQYF
>once|NA|TRBJ2-1|TRBV18
TGTGCCAGCTCACCACCGGCGCCCGATAGCTCCTACAATGAGCAGTTCTTC
CASSPPAPDSSYNEQFF
>NA|TRBD1|TRBJ1-1|TRBV27
TGTGCCAGCAGTTTATCAGGGACAGCAAACACTGAAGCTTTCTTT
CASSLSGTANTEAFF
>NA|TRBD2|TRBJ2-2|TRBV29-1
TGCAGCGCTTCAGCGGGGGGTAACACCGGGGAGCTGTTTTTT
CSASAGGNTGELFF
>NA|NA|TRBJ1-1|TRBV30
TGTGCCTGGAGTCCAGGAGTTACTGAAGCTTTCTTT
CAWSPGVTEAFF
>NA|NA|TRBJ2-3|TRBV7-6
TGTGCCAGCAGCTTGCGGTCTAGCAATGTAGATACGCAGTATTTT
CASSLRSSNVDTQYF
>NA|TRBD1|TRBJ1-2|TRBV28
TGTGCCAGCAGCCCACTATTCTCGACAGGGTTTTTTAACTATGGCTACACCTTC
CASSPLFSTGFFNYGYTF